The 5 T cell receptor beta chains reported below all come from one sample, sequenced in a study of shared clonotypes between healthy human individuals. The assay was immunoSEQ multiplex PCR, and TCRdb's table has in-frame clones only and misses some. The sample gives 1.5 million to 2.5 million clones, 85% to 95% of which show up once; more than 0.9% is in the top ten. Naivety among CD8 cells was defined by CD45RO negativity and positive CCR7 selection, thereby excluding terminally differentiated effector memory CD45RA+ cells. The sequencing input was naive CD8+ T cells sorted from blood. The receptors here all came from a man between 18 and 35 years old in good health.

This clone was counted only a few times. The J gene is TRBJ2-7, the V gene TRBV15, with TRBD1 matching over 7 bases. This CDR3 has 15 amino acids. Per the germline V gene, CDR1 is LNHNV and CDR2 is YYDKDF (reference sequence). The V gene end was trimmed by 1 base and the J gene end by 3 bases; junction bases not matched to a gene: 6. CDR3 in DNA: TGTGCCACCAGCAGAGTGGTACAGGGGAACTACGAGCAGTACTTC. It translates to CATSRVVQGNYEQYF. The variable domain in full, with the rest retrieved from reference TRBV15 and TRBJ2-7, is DAMVIQNPRYQVTQFGKPVTLSCSQTLNHNVMYWYQQKSSQAPKLLFHYYDKDFNNEADTPDNFQSRRPNTSFCFLDIRSPGLGDTAMYLCATSRVVQGNYEQYFGPGTRLTVT.

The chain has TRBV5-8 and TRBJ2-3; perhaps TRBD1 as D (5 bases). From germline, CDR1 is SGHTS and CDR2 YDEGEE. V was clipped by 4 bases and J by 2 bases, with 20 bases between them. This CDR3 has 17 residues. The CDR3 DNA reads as TGTGCCAGCAGCCTCACCCCCTCGACAGCCTACACAGATACGCAGTATTTT. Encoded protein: CASSLTPSTAYTDTQYF.

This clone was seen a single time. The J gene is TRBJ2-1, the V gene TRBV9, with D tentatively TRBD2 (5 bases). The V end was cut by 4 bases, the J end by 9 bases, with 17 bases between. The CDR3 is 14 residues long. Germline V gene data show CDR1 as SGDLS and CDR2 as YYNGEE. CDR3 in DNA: TGTGCCAGCAGCCCGGGGTCCAACCCAGGTGAGCAGTTCTTC. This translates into CASSPGSNPGEQFF.

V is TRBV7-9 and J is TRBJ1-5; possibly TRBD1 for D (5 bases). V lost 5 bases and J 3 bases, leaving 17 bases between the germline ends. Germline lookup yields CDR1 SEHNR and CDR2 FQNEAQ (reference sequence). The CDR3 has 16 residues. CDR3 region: CASSNTDGTVNQPQHF. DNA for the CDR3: TGTGCCAGCAGCAACACCGACGGGACGGTCAATCAGCCCCAGCATTTT.

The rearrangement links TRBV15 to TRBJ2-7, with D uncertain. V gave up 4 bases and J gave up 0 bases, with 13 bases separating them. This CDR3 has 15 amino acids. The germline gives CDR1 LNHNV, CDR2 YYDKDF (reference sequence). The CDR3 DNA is TGTGCCACCAGCAAGGATATTGGTAGCTCCTACGAGCAGTACTTC. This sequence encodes CATSKDIGSSYEQYF. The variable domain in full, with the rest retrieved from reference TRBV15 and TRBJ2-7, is DAMVIQNPRYQVTQFGKPVTLSCSQTLNHNVMYWYQQKSSQAPKLLFHYYDKDFNNEADTPDNFQSRRPNTSFCFLDIRSPGLGDTAMYLCATSKDIGSSYEQYFGPGTRLTVT.